This T cell receptor beta chain was captured by sequencing in a study of regulatory T cells in long-lasting Graves disease. Study-wide findings and caveats: Limited samples may have lowered accuracy.

Time point of the sample: newly diagnosed GD, antithyroid drugs for less than 3 months. PBMC-derived RNA was used for the TCR library. Arm-PCR with iRepertoire HTBI primers amplified the CDR3 regions for these TCR beta libraries. Per the original methods: Samples revealed roughly 62 TRBV and some 15 TRBJ segments. TCRdb fed the multiplex PCR reads into MiXCR, producing one record per CDR3 protein. These V and J calls rely on TCRdb rather than the paper's analysis. The sample lists 380,000 or so distinct CDR3 sequences; roughly 17% were seen once. The germline V gene has CDR1 SGHNT and CDR2 YYREEE (reference sequence). Between the trimmed V and J ends, which lost 0 bases and 1 base, there was a span of 4 bases. The CDR3 length is 13 residues. This clonotype was picked up many times. Antigen: not known. These data were likewise used in another study, on T cells in Graves' hyperthyroidism and ophthalmopathy. That report notes: Ophthalmopathy got predicted by the model a median roughly six months before its onset.

The sequence derives from a woman in her late teens or twenties with Graves disease. The sample was peripheral blood mononuclear cells (PBMCs), taken at new diagnosis, from a patient treated with antithyroid drugs. V gene TRBV5-4 combines with J gene TRBJ1-1; D remains ambiguous. The CDR3: CASSLEKNTEAFF. For the CDR3, the DNA is TGTGCCAGCAGCTTGGAAAAGAACACTGAAGCTTTCTTT.